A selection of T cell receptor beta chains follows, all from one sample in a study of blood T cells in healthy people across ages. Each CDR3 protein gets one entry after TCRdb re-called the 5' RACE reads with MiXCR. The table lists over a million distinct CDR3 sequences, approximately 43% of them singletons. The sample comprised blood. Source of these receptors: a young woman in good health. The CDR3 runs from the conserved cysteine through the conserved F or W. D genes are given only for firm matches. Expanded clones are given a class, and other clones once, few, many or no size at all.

CDR3aa: CASSSLGGNPGEQFF
CDR3nt: TGTGCCAGCAGCTCCTTGGGGGGAAATCCGGGTGAGCAGTTCTTC
len: 15
j_gene: TRBJ2-1
d_gene: NA
abundance: NA
v_gene: TRBV7-9

CDR3aa: CATQRLAAYNEQFF
CDR3nt: TGTGCCACCCAGCGCCTAGCGGCTTACAATGAGCAGTTCTTC
len: 14
j_gene: TRBJ2-1
d_gene: TRBD2
abundance: NA
v_gene: TRBV28

CDR3aa: CASSRHMDPGGTYYYEQYF
CDR3nt: TGTGCCAGCAGCCGACATATGGACCCAGGGGGCACCTACTACTACGAGCAGTACTTC
len: 19
j_gene: TRBJ2-7
d_gene: TRBD1
abundance: few
v_gene: TRBV7-2

CDR3aa: CASTRLRTGALSSYNEQFF
CDR3nt: TGTGCCAGCACCCGCTTGCGGACAGGCGCCCTCAGCTCCTACAATGAGCAGTTCTTC
len: 19
j_gene: TRBJ2-1
d_gene: TRBD1
abundance: NA
v_gene: TRBV27

CDR3aa: CASSLDIGDYGYTF
CDR3nt: TGTGCCAGCAGCTTAGACATCGGAGACTATGGCTACACCTTC
len: 14
j_gene: TRBJ1-2
d_gene: NA
abundance: few
v_gene: TRBV7-9

CDR3aa: CASSPIQDSYTQYF
CDR3nt: TGTGCCAGCAGCCCTATCCAGGACTCGTATACGCAGTATTTT
len: 14
j_gene: TRBJ2-3
d_gene: NA
abundance: few
v_gene: TRBV11-2

CDR3aa: CASSPYQWSPYGYTF
CDR3nt: TGCGCCAGCAGCCCATATCAATGGAGCCCCTATGGCTACACCTTC
len: 15
j_gene: TRBJ1-2
d_gene: NA
abundance: NA
v_gene: TRBV4-1

CDR3aa: CASSFHQETQYF
CDR3nt: TGTGCCAGCAGCTTCCATCAAGAGACCCAGTACTTC
len: 12
j_gene: TRBJ2-5
d_gene: NA
abundance: few
v_gene: TRBV7-6

CDR3aa: CASSHLSETQYF
CDR3nt: TGTGCCAGCAGCCACCTTTCTGAGACCCAGTACTTC
len: 12
j_gene: TRBJ2-5
d_gene: NA
abundance: NA
v_gene: TRBV3-1

CDR3aa: CASSHGPKYTGELFF
CDR3nt: TGTGCCAGCAGTCACGGACCGAAGTACACCGGGGAGCTGTTTTTT
len: 15
j_gene: TRBJ2-2
d_gene: NA
abundance: few
v_gene: TRBV6-6

CDR3aa: CASSYSTRLAGNQETQYF
CDR3nt: TGTGCCAGCAGTTACTCGACTCGACTAGCGGGGAATCAAGAGACCCAGTACTTC
len: 18
j_gene: TRBJ2-5
d_gene: TRBD2
abundance: few
v_gene: TRBV6-5

CDR3aa: CASSYSPTDMNTEAFF
CDR3nt: TGTGCCAGCAGTTACTCGCCCACGGACATGAACACTGAAGCTTTCTTT
len: 16
j_gene: TRBJ1-1
d_gene: NA
abundance: few
v_gene: TRBV6-2/TRBV6-3

CDR3aa: CASSLVGDWTEAFF
CDR3nt: TGTGCCAGCAGCTTAGTGGGGGATTGGACTGAAGCTTTCTTT
len: 14
j_gene: TRBJ1-1
d_gene: NA
abundance: NA
v_gene: TRBV7-2

CDR3aa: CASSFIDGYTF
CDR3nt: TGTGCCAGCAGCTTCATCGATGGCTACACCTTC
len: 11
j_gene: TRBJ1-2
d_gene: NA
abundance: NA
v_gene: TRBV7-2

CDR3aa: CASSYGASPSYEQFF
CDR3nt: TGTGCCAGCAGTTACGGAGCAAGCCCATCCTACGAGCAGTTCTTC
len: 15
j_gene: TRBJ2-1
d_gene: NA
abundance: once
v_gene: TRBV6-5

CDR3aa: CASTHIRGQLYEQYF
CDR3nt: TGTGCCAGCACTCATATCCGGGGACAGCTATACGAGCAGTACTTC
len: 15
j_gene: TRBJ2-7
d_gene: TRBD1
abundance: many
v_gene: TRBV28

CDR3aa: CASSYSLTGGEQFF
CDR3nt: TGTGCCAGCAGTTACTCGTTAACGGGTGGGGAGCAGTTCTTC
len: 14
j_gene: TRBJ2-1
d_gene: NA
abundance: NA
v_gene: TRBV6-6

CDR3aa: CASSSPLGAKNIQYF
CDR3nt: TGTGCCAGCAGCTCTCCCTTAGGAGCCAAAAACATTCAGTACTTC
len: 15
j_gene: TRBJ2-4
d_gene: NA
abundance: NA
v_gene: TRBV7-9

CDR3aa: CASYATGTGREAFF
CDR3nt: TGTGCCAGCTACGCGACCGGGACAGGGCGTGAAGCTTTCTTT
len: 14
j_gene: TRBJ1-1
d_gene: TRBD1
abundance: NA
v_gene: TRBV6-2/TRBV6-3

CDR3aa: CASSLSQVYEQYF
CDR3nt: TGTGCCAGCAGTTTATCACAGGTTTACGAGCAGTACTTC
len: 13
j_gene: TRBJ2-7
d_gene: NA
abundance: NA
v_gene: TRBV27

CDR3aa: CASSLASQTRPTDTQYF
CDR3nt: TGTGCCAGCAGCTTAGCTTCCCAGACACGTCCCACAGATACGCAGTATTTT
len: 17
j_gene: TRBJ2-3
d_gene: NA
abundance: few
v_gene: TRBV7-2

CDR3aa: CASSLEGTGGLLSETQYF
CDR3nt: TGCGCCAGCAGCTTGGAAGGGACAGGGGGCCTTCTCTCGGAGACCCAGTACTTC
len: 18
j_gene: TRBJ2-5
d_gene: TRBD1
abundance: NA
v_gene: TRBV5-1

CDR3aa: CSASPLRLAREQFF
CDR3nt: TGCAGTGCTAGCCCCCTTCGACTAGCTCGCGAGCAGTTCTTC
len: 14
j_gene: TRBJ2-1
d_gene: TRBD2
abundance: NA
v_gene: TRBV20-1

CDR3aa: CASSPVGLAGAPDSYNEQFF
CDR3nt: TGTGCCAGCAGCCCCGTCGGGCTAGCGGGAGCCCCAGACTCCTACAATGAGCAGTTCTTC
len: 20
j_gene: TRBJ2-1
d_gene: TRBD2
abundance: NA
v_gene: TRBV7-3

CDR3aa: CASSLLLSEQFF
CDR3nt: TGTGCCAGCAGCTTACTCCTTAGTGAGCAGTTCTTC
len: 12
j_gene: TRBJ2-1
d_gene: NA
abundance: few
v_gene: TRBV11-2

CDR3aa: CASQAGGTEAFF
CDR3nt: TGCGCCAGCCAAGCAGGGGGGACTGAAGCTTTCTTT
len: 12
j_gene: TRBJ1-1
d_gene: TRBD1
abundance: few
v_gene: TRBV4-3

CDR3aa: CATLRGYNSYNEQFF
CDR3nt: TGTGCCACCTTAAGAGGGTACAACTCCTACAATGAGCAGTTCTTC
len: 15
j_gene: TRBJ2-1
d_gene: NA
abundance: NA
v_gene: TRBV12-3/TRBV12-4

CDR3aa: CASSPINANTGELFF
CDR3nt: TGTGCCAGCAGTCCGATAAACGCGAACACCGGGGAGCTGTTTTTT
len: 15
j_gene: TRBJ2-2
d_gene: NA
abundance: few
v_gene: TRBV6-6

CDR3aa: CASSLGAGWSYEQYF
CDR3nt: TGCGCCAGCAGCTTGGGGGCAGGGTGGTCCTACGAGCAGTACTTC
len: 15
j_gene: TRBJ2-7
d_gene: NA
abundance: NA
v_gene: TRBV5-1

CDR3aa: CASSTTGTGGTGELFF
CDR3nt: TGTGCCAGCAGCACCACCGGGACAGGGGGAACCGGGGAGCTGTTTTTT
len: 16
j_gene: TRBJ2-2
d_gene: TRBD1
abundance: NA
v_gene: TRBV7-2

CDR3aa: CASSFQAGGIYEQYF
CDR3nt: TGTGCCAGCAGTTTCCAAGCGGGGGGAATCTACGAGCAGTACTTC
len: 15
j_gene: TRBJ2-7
d_gene: TRBD2
abundance: NA
v_gene: TRBV12-3/TRBV12-4

CDR3aa: CASSLGAGRFTWQYF
CDR3nt: TGTGCCAGCAGCTTAGGGGCCGGACGCTTTACGTGGCAGTACTTC
len: 15
j_gene: TRBJ2-4
d_gene: NA
abundance: NA
v_gene: TRBV7-2

CDR3aa: CASSTLGRGGYTF
CDR3nt: TGTGCCAGCAGCACCCTTGGTAGAGGAGGCTACACCTTC
len: 13
j_gene: TRBJ1-2
d_gene: NA
abundance: few
v_gene: TRBV7-2

CDR3aa: CASSPGLAAETQFF
CDR3nt: TGTGCCAGCAGCCCCGGACTAGCCGCTGAGACCCAGTTCTTC
len: 14
j_gene: TRBJ2-1
d_gene: TRBD2
abundance: once
v_gene: TRBV11-2

CDR3aa: CASSYRGTAKNIQYF
CDR3nt: TGTGCCAGCAGTTATCGCGGGACTGCCAAAAACATTCAGTACTTC
len: 15
j_gene: TRBJ2-4
d_gene: NA
abundance: NA
v_gene: TRBV6-2/TRBV6-3

CDR3aa: CASSRGQGLYNEQYF
CDR3nt: TGTGCCAGCAGCCGGGGACAGGGGCTATACAATGAGCAGTACTTC
len: 15
j_gene: TRBJ2-7
d_gene: TRBD1
abundance: NA
v_gene: TRBV7-9

CDR3aa: CASSASPNTEAFF
CDR3nt: TGTGCCAGCAGCGCAAGCCCGAACACTGAAGCTTTCTTT
len: 13
j_gene: TRBJ1-1
d_gene: NA
abundance: NA
v_gene: TRBV7-3

CDR3aa: CASSFRGLVPGANVLTF
CDR3nt: TGTGCCAGCAGCTTCAGGGGGCTGGTACCTGGGGCCAACGTCCTGACTTTC
len: 17
j_gene: TRBJ2-6
d_gene: TRBD1
abundance: NA
v_gene: TRBV7-9

CDR3aa: CASSLFGRRTGYNYGYTF
CDR3nt: TGTGCCAGCAGCTTATTTGGAAGGAGGACAGGATATAACTATGGCTACACCTTC
len: 18
j_gene: TRBJ1-2
d_gene: TRBD1
abundance: many
v_gene: TRBV7-2

CDR3aa: CASNPDRGRNQPQHF
CDR3nt: TGTGCCAGCAACCCAGACAGGGGCCGAAATCAGCCCCAGCATTTT
len: 15
j_gene: TRBJ1-5
d_gene: TRBD1
abundance: NA
v_gene: TRBV6-1

CDR3aa: CSAMGLAHEQFF
CDR3nt: TGCAGTGCTATGGGACTAGCTCACGAGCAGTTCTTC
len: 12
j_gene: TRBJ2-1
d_gene: TRBD2
abundance: few
v_gene: TRBV20-1